Listed below are T cell receptor beta chains from one sample, sequenced in a study of blood T cell repertoires in COVID-19. Assay: immunoSEQ multiplex PCR; the TCRdb copy retains only in-frame clones and omits some. The data show some 230,000 clones, roughly 84% seen once. Sequencing used peripheral blood. These receptors originate from a woman aged 30 to 39 who had recovered from COVID-19. The CDR3 runs from the conserved cysteine through the conserved F or W. The order of the fields is J gene, D gene, V gene, clone size, CDR3 protein, CDR3 DNA. A D gene is named only where the DNA matches it firmly. Clone size is given for some rows only: seen once, a few or many times, or a class if the clone is expanded.

J gene: TRBJ1-3
D gene: .
V gene: TRBV27
clone size: .
CDR3 protein: CASSLTGSSGNTIYF
CDR3 DNA: TGTGCCAGCAGTTTGACCGGGAGCTCTGGAAACACCATATATTTT

J gene: TRBJ2-3
D gene: .
V gene: TRBV27
clone size: .
CDR3 protein: CASSLTWGGTDTQYF
CDR3 DNA: TGTGCCAGCAGTTTAACATGGGGAGGTACAGATACGCAGTATTTT

J gene: TRBJ2-7
D gene: TRBD2
V gene: TRBV19
clone size: .
CDR3 protein: CASTMSTSGVYEQYF
CDR3 DNA: TGTGCCAGTACCATGTCGACTAGCGGGGTTTACGAGCAGTACTTC

J gene: TRBJ1-1
D gene: TRBD1
V gene: TRBV6-5
clone size: .
CDR3 protein: CASSYPGQGNTEAFF
CDR3 DNA: TGTGCCAGCAGTTATCCGGGACAGGGGAACACTGAAGCTTTCTTT

J gene: TRBJ1-2
D gene: TRBD1
V gene: TRBV24-1
clone size: .
CDR3 protein: CATSDPQGSGGYTF
CDR3 DNA: TGTGCCACCAGTGATCCACAGGGGTCTGGTGGCTACACCTTC

J gene: TRBJ1-3
D gene: .
V gene: TRBV19
clone size: .
CDR3 protein: CASSRTRRSGNTIYF
CDR3 DNA: TGTGCCAGTAGTAGGACAAGACGCTCTGGAAACACCATATATTTT

J gene: TRBJ2-1
D gene: TRBD2
V gene: TRBV7-2
clone size: few
CDR3 protein: CASRPEGLAGYKRVDEQFF
CDR3 DNA: TGTGCCAGCAGGCCGGAGGGACTAGCGGGATACAAGAGGGTTGATGAGCAGTTCTTC

J gene: TRBJ1-2
D gene: TRBD1
V gene: TRBV7-2
clone size: .
CDR3 protein: CASSWGQANYGYTF
CDR3 DNA: TGTGCCAGCAGCTGGGGACAGGCTAACTATGGCTACACCTTC

J gene: TRBJ2-7
D gene: TRBD2
V gene: TRBV11-3
clone size: .
CDR3 protein: CASSLGTSGVYEQYF
CDR3 DNA: TGTGCCAGCAGCTTAGGGACTAGCGGAGTCTACGAGCAGTACTTC

J gene: TRBJ2-7
D gene: TRBD1
V gene: TRBV18
clone size: .
CDR3 protein: CASSPSGQGYEQYF
CDR3 DNA: TGTGCCAGCTCACCCTCGGGACAGGGGTACGAGCAGTACTTC

J gene: TRBJ2-3
D gene: .
V gene: TRBV10-1
clone size: once
CDR3 protein: CASSEDWAASTDTQYF
CDR3 DNA: TGCGCCAGCAGTGAAGATTGGGCTGCGAGCACAGATACGCAGTATTTT

J gene: TRBJ1-6
D gene: TRBD1
V gene: TRBV28
clone size: few
CDR3 protein: CASTQQDRDYSPLHF
CDR3 DNA: TGTGCCAGCACGCAGCAGGACAGGGATTATTCACCCCTCCACTTT

J gene: TRBJ1-2
D gene: .
V gene: TRBV18
clone size: .
CDR3 protein: CASSPPGLYGYTF
CDR3 DNA: TGTGCCAGCTCACCACCGGGGCTCTATGGCTACACCTTC

J gene: TRBJ2-7
D gene: .
V gene: TRBV5-5
clone size: .
CDR3 protein: CASSLELNLLYEQYF
CDR3 DNA: TGTGCCAGCAGCTTGGAGCTAAACTTACTCTACGAGCAGTACTTC

J gene: TRBJ2-5
D gene: .
V gene: TRBV5-4
clone size: .
CDR3 protein: CASSLPTQQETQYF
CDR3 DNA: TGTGCCAGCAGCCTCCCCACGCAGCAAGAGACCCAGTACTTC

J gene: TRBJ2-3
D gene: TRBD2
V gene: TRBV2
clone size: .
CDR3 protein: CASRTSGGADTQYF
CDR3 DNA: TGTGCCAGCCGGACTAGCGGGGGCGCAGATACGCAGTATTTT

J gene: TRBJ2-7
D gene: TRBD2
V gene: TRBV28
clone size: few
CDR3 protein: CASSSPLRQGLAGLHTYEQYF
CDR3 DNA: TGTGCCAGCAGTTCCCCTCTCAGGCAGGGGCTAGCGGGACTCCACACCTACGAGCAGTACTTC

J gene: TRBJ2-3
D gene: .
V gene: TRBV28
clone size: .
CDR3 protein: CASSLATRLSDTQYF
CDR3 DNA: TGTGCCAGCAGTTTAGCGACTAGATTGTCAGATACGCAGTATTTT

J gene: TRBJ2-2
D gene: .
V gene: TRBV27
clone size: .
CDR3 protein: CASREGLPNTGELFF
CDR3 DNA: TGTGCCAGCAGGGAGGGGCTTCCGAACACCGGGGAGCTGTTTTTT

J gene: TRBJ2-1
D gene: .
V gene: TRBV5-4
clone size: once
CDR3 protein: CASSPAASSYNEQFF
CDR3 DNA: TGTGCCAGCAGCCCCGCCGCGAGCTCCTACAATGAGCAGTTCTTC

J gene: TRBJ2-3
D gene: .
V gene: TRBV18
clone size: .
CDR3 protein: CASSPGPPGADTQYF
CDR3 DNA: TGTGCCAGCTCACCTGGTCCCCCGGGGGCAGATACGCAGTATTTT

J gene: TRBJ2-7
D gene: .
V gene: TRBV28
clone size: many
CDR3 protein: CASSTSYEQYF
CDR3 DNA: TGTGCCAGCAGTACTTCCTACGAGCAGTACTTC

J gene: TRBJ2-3
D gene: TRBD2
V gene: TRBV30
clone size: .
CDR3 protein: CAWTRVAGGTDTQYF
CDR3 DNA: TGTGCCTGGACGAGGGTAGCGGGAGGGACAGATACGCAGTATTTT